The 23 T cell receptor beta chains below were found in one sample sequenced in a study of T cells in Graves' hyperthyroidism and ophthalmopathy. Amplified regions were TCR beta CDR3 sequences from RNA transcripts. Primed by the HTBI set, a first-round RT-PCR was run on the TCR CDR3. TCRdb processed the multiplex PCR reads anew with MiXCR; each CDR3 protein has one entry. Seen here are 300,000 to 500,000 distinct CDR3 sequences, 11% to 15% observed once, and the top ten hold around 27%. Sequencing used blood. These receptors came from a man over 45 with Graves' ophthalmopathy.

A few counts support this clonotype. The genes are TRBV11-2 and TRBJ2-7; no firm D call. This CDR3 region has 14 residues. V dropped 2 bases and J dropped 3 bases, with 11 bases sitting between them. CDR1 and CDR2 (germline): SGHAT, FQNNGV. As DNA, the CDR3 is TGTGCCAGCAGCTTAAATGCCTACTGCTACGAGCAGTACTTC. Its protein is CASSLNAYCYEQYF.

This clonotype was counted many times. CDR3 in amino acids: CASSPPPALAGRNEQFF. CDR3 in DNA: TGTGCCAGCAGTCCCCCCCCCGCATTAGCGGGACGCAATGAGCAGTTCTTC. This chain joins TRBV6-2 or TRBV6-3 and TRBJ2-1; 8 nucleotides agree with TRBD2. With 5 bases clipped from V and 6 bases from J, the junction kept 15 bases outside the gene matches. The CDR3 has 17 amino acids. Germline lookup yields CDR1 MNHEY and CDR2 SVGEGT.

This clonotype has more than one count but fewer than ten. The genes are TRBV7-3 and TRBJ2-5; 7 nucleotides match TRBD1. The CDR3 consists of 14 residues. Germline V gene lookup returns CDR1 SGHTA and CDR2 FQGTGA. With 6 bases clipped from V and 5 bases from J, the junction kept 9 bases outside the gene matches. CDR3 coding DNA: TGTGCCAGCAGTCGGACAGGTACCATGGAGACCCAGTACTTC. Residues: CASSRTGTMETQYF.

Regarding this clonotype: With a much larger clone just one base away, this may be a read error. The rearrangement joins TRBV2 to TRBJ1-5; TRBD1 matches at 10 bases. The CDR3 covers 14 residues. J lost 6 bases, V lost 9 bases, and 8 bases had no gene match. The germline gives CDR1 SNHLY, CDR2 FYNNEI. For the CDR3, the DNA is TGTGCCAGATTCGGGACAGGGGACAGTCAGCCCCAGCATTTT. It encodes CARFGTGDSQPQHF.

The chain employs TRBV2 and TRBJ2-7, with 7 nucleotides matching TRBD1. CDR3 length equals 15 residues. The germline V gene has CDR1 SNHLY and CDR2 FYNNEI. The CDR3 DNA reads TGTGCAAGCGTAAGGGGCGGCAGGGGGAAGTACGAGCAGTACTTC. This sequence encodes CASVRGGRGKYEQYF.

This clonotype was observed many times. The rearrangement links TRBV11-2 to TRBJ2-5; TRBD1 might be the D (6 bases). The length of the CDR3 is 15 residues. CDR1 SGHAT and CDR2 FQNNGV come from the germline V gene. V lost 7 bases to trimming and J lost 5 bases, with 20 bases between them. CDR3 region: CASTKGHLSAETQYF. Here the CDR3 DNA reads TGTGCCAGCACCAAGGGACATCTTTCGGCCGAGACCCAGTACTTC. The full variable domain, completed using reference TRBV11-2 and TRBJ2-5, is EAGVAQSPRYKIIEKRQSVAFWCNPISGHATLYWYQQILGQGPKLLIQFQNNGVVDDSQLPKDRFSAERLKGVDSTLKIQPAKLEDSAVYLCASTKGHLSAETQYFGPGTRLLVL.

The chain employs TRBV5-1 and TRBJ1-2, with D unresolved. The CDR3 consists of 16 residues. V was pared by 4 bases and J by 5 bases, with 21 bases between. The germline V gene has CDR1 SGHRS and CDR2 YFSETQ. The CDR3 DNA reads as TGCGCCAGCAGCCCCGGATCGGCCCCGGCCCGTTATGGCTACACCTTC. Amino acid sequence: CASSPGSAPARYGYTF.

This clonotype has only a few counts. This chain connects TRBV3-1 to TRBJ2-3, with a weak D call TRBD2 (6 bases). V was pared by 5 bases and J by 4 bases, with 16 bases between. The germline CDR1 and CDR2 sequences are LGHDT and YNNKEL (reference sequence). CDR3 size: 15 residues. CDR3 nucleotide sequence: TGTGCCAGCAGCGAGGGATCGGGACTCTCAGATACGCAGTATTTT. This codes for CASSEGSGLSDTQYF.

This clonotype was seen many times. V and J are TRBV28 and TRBJ2-1; 9 nucleotides agree with TRBD1. After removal of 6 bases from V and 6 bases from J, the junction contained 3 bases not matched to a gene. The CDR3 length is 13 residues. The germline CDR1 and CDR2 sequences are MDHEN and SYDVKM. The CDR3: CASRGTGLNEQFF. CDR3 nucleotides: TGTGCCAGCAGGGGGACAGGGCTCAATGAGCAGTTCTTC.

This clonotype appeared a few times. The chain links TRBV27 to TRBJ2-1; D is tentatively TRBD1 or TRBD2 (5 bases each). From germline, CDR1 is MNHEY and CDR2 SMNVEV (reference sequence). Trimming left V 1 base short and J 4 bases short, with 14 bases between. The CDR3 totals 16 residues. Written as DNA, the CDR3 is TGTGCCAGCAGTTTATTTCCGGGGCAGAAATACAATGAGCAGTTCTTC. It encodes CASSLFPGQKYNEQFF.

This clonotype was seen ten or more times. The rearrangement links TRBV6-1 to TRBJ2-1; TRBD2 matches at 12 bases. This CDR3 spans 17 amino acids. Germline trimming cut 5 bases from V and 0 bases from J; bases unmatched to any gene: 5. CDR1 and CDR2 from the germline V gene are MNHNS and SASEGT. The CDR3 DNA reads as TGTGCCAGCAGTAAGACTAGCGGGAGTGGCTCCTACAATGAGCAGTTCTTC. Protein sequence: CASSKTSGSGSYNEQFF.

The V and J genes are TRBV24-1 and TRBJ2-3, with TRBD1 matching over 9 bases. The CDR3 has 16 residues. Germline trimming cut 3 bases from V and 6 bases from J; bases unmatched to any gene: 9. Germline CDR1 is KGHDR and CDR2 is SFDVKD. As DNA, the CDR3 is TGTGCCACCAGTGATGCCCCGGGACAGGGTTCCGATACGCAGTATTTT. Protein product: CATSDAPGQGSDTQYF.

This clonotype was picked up many times. The V gene is TRBV5-1, the J gene TRBJ2-5; D might be TRBD1 (5 bases). The CDR3 covers 15 residues. Germline assignment: CDR1 SGHRS and CDR2 YFSETQ. V was pared by 4 bases and J by 1 base, with 14 bases between. The CDR3 here is CASSVSGSPQETQYF. CDR3 coding DNA: TGCGCCAGCAGCGTATCAGGGTCACCCCAAGAGACCCAGTACTTC.

This clonotype was seen many times. The V gene is TRBV3-1, the J gene TRBJ2-3, with TRBD2 identical over 10 bases. The CDR3 is 16 amino acids. Germline lookup yields CDR1 LGHDT and CDR2 YNNKEL (reference sequence). The J segment lost 5 bases and the V segment lost 0 bases, leaving 5 bases of the junction unmatched. The CDR3 loop is CASSQEVIAGGDTQYF. DNA of the CDR3: TGTGCCAGCAGCCAAGAGGTGATAGCGGGAGGAGATACGCAGTATTTT.

This clonotype has just a few counts. The chain uses TRBV7-8 and TRBJ1-3; the match to TRBD1 covers 8 bases. The V segment lost 8 bases and the J segment 0 bases; nucleotides outside the gene matches: 6. Per germline, CDR1 SGHVS and CDR2 FQNEAQ. The CDR3 runs 15 residues. The CDR3 sequence: CASGRDRGSGNTIYF. CDR3 nucleotide sequence: TGTGCCAGCGGCAGAGACAGGGGCTCTGGAAACACCATATATTTT. The full variable domain, its missing parts supplied by reference TRBV7-8 and TRBJ1-3, is GAGVSQSPRYKVAKRGQDVALRCDPISGHVSLFWYQQALGQGPEFLTYFQNEAQLDKSGLPSDRFFAERPEGSVSTLKIQRTQQEDSAVYLCASGRDRGSGNTIYFGEGSWLTVV.

This clonotype has at least ten counts. The chain uses TRBV29-1 and TRBJ2-3, with D possibly being TRBD2 (5 bases). The germline V and J ends were trimmed by 3 bases and 3 bases, with 13 bases remaining between them. Looked up from germline, CDR1 is SQVTM and CDR2 is ANQGSEA. This CDR3 region has 14 residues. The CDR3 is CSVDVAGVTDTQYF. Here the CDR3 DNA reads TGCAGCGTTGATGTTGCGGGCGTAACAGATACGCAGTATTTT.

This clonotype was seen a handful of times. The rearrangement links TRBV10-3 to TRBJ2-7, with D uncertain. Germline V gene sequence: CDR1 ENHRY, CDR2 SYGVKD. V was pared by 10 bases and J by 3 bases, with 13 bases between. The CDR3 covers 12 residues. CDR3 DNA: TGTGCCACCTCTTCCGGTAACTACGAGCAGTACTTC. Amino acid sequence: CATSSGNYEQYF.

This clonotype was detected only a few times. CDR3 nucleotides: TGTGCCAGCAGCTTGTGGACTAGCGGGAGGGATGAGCAGTTCTTC. This translates into CASSLWTSGRDEQFF. This chain uses TRBV7-3 with TRBJ2-1, with 15 bases lining up with TRBD2. Per the germline V gene, CDR1 is SGHTA and CDR2 is FQGTGA. Unmatched junction bases numbered 2, after V lost 3 bases and J lost 8 bases. The CDR3 is 15 amino acids. The whole variable domain, filled in from reference TRBV7-3 and TRBJ2-1, reads GAGVSQTPSNKVTEKGKYVELRCDPISGHTALYWYRQSLGQGPEFLIYFQGTGAADDSGLPNDRFFAVRPEGSVSTLKIQRTERGDSAVYLCASSLWTSGRDEQFFGPGTRLTVL.

About this clonotype itself: A much bigger clone sits one base away, suggesting this may be a read error. DNA for the CDR3: TGCAGCGTTCAAATATTATCGAACACTGGAGCTTTCTTT. Translating it yields CSVQILSNTGAFF. This chain uses TRBV29-1 with TRBJ1-1; the D is unclear. CDR3 length: 13 amino acids. The germline CDR1 and CDR2 sequences are SQVTM and ANQGSEA. Drawing the rest from reference TRBV29-1 and TRBJ1-1, the complete variable domain is SAVISQKPSRDICQRGTSLTIQCQVDSQVTMMFWYRQQPGQSLTLIATANQGSEATYESGFVIDKFPISRPNLTFSTLTVSNMSPEDSSIYLCSVQILSNTGAFFGQGTRLTVV.

There are a few counts of this clonotype. This sequence joins TRBV5-1 and TRBJ2-3; maybe TRBD2 (6 bases). V lost 1 base and J 3 bases, leaving 12 bases between the germline ends. Germline V gene data show CDR1 as SGHRS and CDR2 as YFSETQ. The CDR3 totals 15 residues. CDR3 DNA sequence: TGCGCCAGCAGCTTGTATGGGACTCGGACAGATACGCAGTATTTT. Translation: CASSLYGTRTDTQYF.

This clonotype turned up a few times. V and J are TRBV29-1 and TRBJ1-5, with no clear D. The V end lost 4 bases, the J end lost 5 bases, and 12 bases lay between the germline ends. Germline V gives CDR1 SQVTM, CDR2 ANQGSEA. The CDR3 is made up of 13 amino acids. As DNA, the CDR3 is TGCAGCGTTGCAGAGGAATTGTATCAGCCCCAGCATTTT. Protein: CSVAEELYQPQHF.

The gene calls are TRBV5-1 and TRBJ1-6; D gene uncertain. From germline, CDR1 is SGHRS and CDR2 YFSETQ. This CDR3 has 15 residues. V was clipped by 0 bases and J by 8 bases, with 12 bases between them. CDR3 amino acids: CASSLAAGRDSPLHF. The DNA for the CDR3 is TGCGCCAGCAGCTTGGCCGCCGGACGGGATTCACCCCTCCACTTT.

This chain links TRBV10-3 with TRBJ2-7; 7 bases align to TRBD2. Trimming cost V 8 bases and J 5 bases; bases outside gene matches: 6. The CDR3 consists of 12 residues. CDR1 and CDR2 (germline): ENHRY, SYGVKD. In nucleotides, the CDR3 is TGTGCCATCCGGGGGGTTTCCGACGAGCAGTACTTC. Its translation is CAIRGVSDEQYF.